The next 14 T cell receptor beta chains were all read from a single sample in a study of graft-versus-host responses after intestinal transplantation. The graft tissue was processed, and this released both intraepithelial and lamina propria lymphocytes. Here immunoSEQ multiplex PCR was the method, and the copy in TCRdb shows in-frame clones only, minus some. The repertoire holds some 40,000 clones, with about 85% as singletons. Specimen: ileum tissue, collected around 200 days after intestinal transplant. The receptors derive from a human patient who received an intestinal transplant, so some T cells may come from the graft donor.

The rearrangement uses TRBV5-4 and TRBJ2-1; TRBD2 matches at 11 bases. J lost 2 bases, V lost 5 bases, and 3 bases had no gene match. Germline-derived CDR1 and CDR2 are SGHNT and YYREEE (reference sequence). This CDR3 is 15 amino acids long. DNA for the CDR3: TGTGCCAGCAGTCCGACTAGCGGGGCCTACAATGAGCAGTTCTTC. It codes for CASSPTSGAYNEQFF.

The J gene is TRBJ2-7, the V gene TRBV28; D possibly corresponds to TRBD2 (5 bases). V was clipped by 3 bases and J by 3 bases, with 6 bases between them. In germline, CDR1 is MDHEN, CDR2 SYDVKM. The CDR3 extends over 12 amino acids. The CDR3 coding sequence is TGTGCCAGCAGTTTTAGCGTCTACGAGCAGTACTTC. Encoded protein: CASSFSVYEQYF.

This chain uses TRBV9 with TRBJ1-1; D remains unclear. Deletions cut 5 bases from V and 6 bases from J, with 14 bases between. Germline assignment: CDR1 SGDLS and CDR2 YYNGEE. This CDR3 spans 13 amino acids. The DNA of the CDR3 is TGTGCCAGCAGTGGTGGGTTGGGAGCTGAAGCTTTCTTT. Protein product: CASSGGLGAEAFF. The full variable domain, rest sourced from reference TRBV9 and TRBJ1-1, is DSGVTQTPKHLITATGQRVTLRCSPRSGDLSVYWYQQSLDQGLQFLIQYYNGEERAKGNILERFSAQQFPDLHSELNLSSLELGDSALYFCASSGGLGAEAFFGQGTRLTVV.

This chain joins TRBV25-1 and TRBJ1-2; 10 nucleotides align to TRBD1. The CDR3 runs 13 residues. CDR1 and CDR2 from the germline V gene are MGHDK and SYGVNS. J lost 8 bases, V lost 6 bases, and 6 bases had no gene match. For the CDR3, the DNA is TGTGCCAGCAGCGTGGGACAGGGGAACGGCTACACCTTC. It translates to CASSVGQGNGYTF.

V usage is TRBV7-2 and J usage is TRBJ1-6, with 10 bases identical to TRBD1. The J segment lost 3 bases and the V segment lost 5 bases, leaving 13 bases of the junction unmatched. Germline CDR1 reads SGHTA; CDR2 reads FQGNSA. This CDR3 has 19 residues. The CDR3 loop reads CASSHKQGQGLGYNSPLHF. CDR3 in DNA: TGTGCCAGCAGCCATAAGCAGGGACAGGGGTTGGGCTATAATTCACCCCTCCACTTT. Filled out from reference TRBV7-2 and TRBJ1-6, the complete variable domain reads GAGVSQSPSNKVTEKGKDVELRCDPISGHTALYWYRQSLGQGLEFLIYFQGNSAPDKSGLPSDRFSAERTGGSVSTLTIQRTQQEDSAVYLCASSHKQGQGLGYNSPLHFGNGTRLTVT.

This clone has only one observation. The chain couples TRBV5-1 to TRBJ1-2; D call uncertain. Germline CDR1 SGHRS, CDR2 YFSETQ. The CDR3 is made up of 14 amino acids. Between the trimmed V and J ends, which lost 0 bases and 8 bases, there was a span of 14 bases. CDR3 protein: CASSLVADYEGYTF. CDR3 DNA: TGCGCCAGCAGCTTGGTGGCAGACTATGAGGGCTACACCTTC.

This clone came up a few times. V usage is TRBV25-1 and J usage is TRBJ1-3; D unclear. CDR1 MGHDK and CDR2 SYGVNS come from the germline V gene. V lost 3 bases and J 2 bases, leaving 8 bases between the germline ends. CDR3 size: 14 residues. CDR3 nucleotide sequence: TGTGCCAGCAGTGATTGGACGGCTGGAAACACCATATATTTT. Residues: CASSDWTAGNTIYF. Together with reference TRBV25-1 and TRBJ1-3, the CDR3 gives the full variable domain: EADIYQTPRYLVIGTGKKITLECSQTMGHDKMYWYQQDPGMELHLIHYSYGVNSTEKGDLSSESTVSRIRTEHFPLTLESARPSHTSQYLCASSDWTAGNTIYFGEGSWLTVV.

Note on this clone: Additional DNA sequences in this sample encode the identical CDR3. This chain uses TRBV19 with TRBJ2-7; TRBD1 is a possible D gene (5 bases). V shed 10 bases and J shed 4 bases, with 17 bases lying between them. Per germline, CDR1 LNHDA and CDR2 SQIVND (reference sequence). The CDR3 loop spans 13 amino acids. The CDR3: CATEEGAGYEQYF. CDR3 nucleotide sequence: TGTGCCACCGAAGAAGGCGCAGGGTACGAGCAGTACTTC. Full variable domain (outside the CDR3, taken from reference TRBV19 and TRBJ2-7): DGGITQSPKYLFRKEGQNVTLSCEQNLNHDAMYWYRQDPGQGLRLIYYSQIVNDFQKGDIAEGYSVSREKKESFPLTVTSAQKNPTAFYLCATEEGAGYEQYFGPGTRLTVT.

This chain joins TRBV2 and TRBJ2-5, with 8 bases identical to TRBD1. The CDR3 contains 15 residues. V shed 6 bases, J shed 5 bases, and the junction held 11 bases outside the gene matches. The germline CDR1 and CDR2 sequences are SNHLY and FYNNEI. CDR3 sequence reads: CASRDGTGPRETQYF. The CDR3 DNA follows: TGTGCCAGCAGGGATGGGACAGGCCCCCGGGAGACCCAGTACTTC.

This chain uses TRBV4-2 with TRBJ2-1, with 9 positions matching TRBD1. Germline assignment: CDR1 LGHNA and CDR2 YNFKEQ. This CDR3 comprises 18 residues. The V and J ends lost 2 bases and 3 bases, in that order; junction bases with no gene match: 11. The CDR3 DNA reads TGTGCCAGCAGCCAATACCAAGGGGGACAGGGTTACTACAATGAGCAGTTCTTC. Amino acids: CASSQYQGGQGYYNEQFF.

This chain joins TRBV15 and TRBJ2-7; possible D gene TRBD1, 5 bases. Trimming pared 0 bases from V and 3 bases from J, leaving 9 bases between. Germline-derived CDR1 and CDR2 are LNHNV and YYDKDF (reference sequence). The CDR3 runs to 14 residues. The CDR3 here is CATSREARVYEQYF. CDR3 DNA sequence: TGTGCCACCAGCAGAGAAGCCAGGGTCTACGAGCAGTACTTC.

The chain has TRBV21-1 and TRBJ2-5; the table's D gene call, TRBD2, was not cross checked with the DNA. TRBV21-1 is a pseudogene segment. The CDR3 runs 24 residues. The CDR3 is CASSKVSMIGVAHFRDPGGETQYF. The CDR3 DNA follows: TGTGCCAGCAGCAAAGTTAGCATGATTGGGGTTGCTCACTTCCGGGACCCGGGAGGAGAGACCCAGTACTTC.

The chain couples TRBV27 to TRBJ2-5, with 7 bases lining up with TRBD2. Germline values: CDR1 MNHEY, CDR2 SMNVEV (reference sequence). This CDR3 region has 16 residues. The junction had 18 bases not matched to a gene; V was cut back by 7 bases and J by 7 bases. The CDR3 DNA is TGTGCCAGCAAGGTTGGCGGGAGCATTCCCGGCGGGACCCAGTACTTC. Encoded protein: CASKVGGSIPGGTQYF.

The chain combines TRBV4-1 with TRBJ1-3; D possibly corresponds to TRBD1 (5 bases). CDR3 length: 17 residues. Per germline, CDR1 MGHRA and CDR2 YSYEKL. Deletions cut 4 bases from V and 0 bases from J, with 16 bases between. CDR3 DNA sequence: TGCGCCAGCAGCCTAGCCCCAGGGATTACCTCTGGAAACACCATATATTTT. It specifies CASSLAPGITSGNTIYF.